This T cell receptor (beta chain) was sequenced for a study of cytomegalovirus exposure and HLA in healthy donors. Notes on the study in general: Three chains tied to CMV proved CMV antigen-specific in vitro. Rare sequences made up most TCRs, while some public TCRs were found in many donors.

The V gene end was trimmed by 0 bases and the J gene end by 6 bases; junction bases not matched to a gene: 16. From germline, CDR1 is LGHNA and CDR2 YNFKEQ. There are 18 residues in the CDR3. PCR involved 60 Vbeta and 13 Jbeta primers. Measured with immunoSEQ multiplex PCR; TCRdb has only the in-frame clones, and not every one. The sample lists roughly 100,000 clones; about 70% were seen once. Points on this clone: What it recognizes is unknown.

This clonotype originated in a boy aged 10-17 years in good health and CMV-seronegative. The chain couples TRBV4-2 to TRBJ1-2; 7 nucleotides match TRBD1. The sequenced sample consisted of PBMCs. As DNA, the CDR3 is TGTGCCAGCAGCCAAGAAGGAGGGGGGCAGGGACAGCCAGATGGCTACACCTTC. Its protein product is CASSQEGGGQGQPDGYTF.